Presented here are 24 T cell receptor beta chains from one specimen sequenced in a study of OX40 agonist ivuxolimab in advanced cancers. This table comes from immunoSEQ multiplex PCR, and its TCRdb copy is limited to in-frame clones, with some not included. The table shows around 95,000 clones, with under 95% occurring only once. Sequenced material: CD4+ or CD8+ T cells sorted from blood, taken in a trial of the OX40 agonist ivuxolimab. All receptors come from an adult with an advanced solid tumor such as melanoma, head and neck, liver or kidney cancer.

Only a few counts were recorded for this clone. The chain links TRBV6-5 to TRBJ2-5; no firm D call. The CDR3 is made up of 13 amino acids. CDR1 MNHEY and CDR2 SVGAGI come from the germline V gene. V lost 2 bases and J 0 bases, leaving 4 bases between the germline ends. The CDR3 DNA sequence: TGTGCCAGCAGTTACAGCTACCAAGAGACCCAGTACTTC. This gives the protein CASSYSYQETQYF.

The chain uses TRBV4-2 and TRBJ1-1; D is perhaps TRBD1 (5 bases). Germline V CDR1 and CDR2: LGHNA, YNFKEQ. The CDR3 consists of 17 residues. Trimming removed 0 bases at V and 1 base at J, with 15 bases between. The CDR3 coding sequence is TGTGCCAGCAGCCAAGATGGGCAGGGCCCCGGGAACACTGAAGCTTTCTTT. It is translated as CASSQDGQGPGNTEAFF.

The chain carries TRBV19 and TRBJ2-1; 7 nucleotides match TRBD2. V trimming: 7 bases; J trimming: 4 bases; junction bases outside the gene matches: 7. Germline loops: CDR1 LNHDA, CDR2 SQIVND (reference sequence). The CDR3 is made up of 14 amino acids. CDR3 loop: CASTSGLGYNEQFF. CDR3 bases: TGTGCCAGTACATCCGGACTAGGATACAATGAGCAGTTCTTC.

V gene TRBV2 combines with J gene TRBJ2-7; 9 nucleotides match TRBD1. This CDR3 is built from 15 residues. Germline assignment: CDR1 SNHLY and CDR2 FYNNEI. With 2 bases clipped from V and 3 bases from J, the junction kept 5 bases outside the gene matches. The CDR3 protein is CASSETGGGSYEQYF. The CDR3 nucleotides read TGTGCCAGCAGTGAAACAGGGGGCGGAAGCTACGAGCAGTACTTC.

In this sample, this clone turned up a few times. The CDR3 sequence: CSARVGDGYTF. The CDR3 DNA reads as TGCAGTGCTAGAGTGGGGGATGGCTACACCTTC. The chain carries TRBV20-1 and TRBJ1-2; maybe TRBD1 (5 bases). V was trimmed by 1 base and J by 6 bases, leaving 6 bases between them. CDR1 and CDR2 (germline): DFQATT, SNEGSKA (reference sequence). This CDR3 spans 11 amino acids.

V gene TRBV28 combines with J gene TRBJ2-5; 8 bases align to TRBD2. V lost 8 bases, J lost 3 bases, and 2 bases stayed unmatched. Germline CDR1 reads MDHEN; CDR2 reads SYDVKM. The CDR3 has 12 amino acids. The CDR3 protein is CASGLAEETQYF. The CDR3 DNA follows: TGTGCCAGCGGACTAGCCGAAGAGACCCAGTACTTC.

The chain combines TRBV15 with TRBJ2-3; TRBD2 agrees at 13 bases. The J segment lost 2 bases and the V segment lost 5 bases, leaving 7 bases of the junction unmatched. CDR3 length equals 17 residues. CDR1 and CDR2 from the germline V gene are LNHNV and YYDKDF (reference sequence). Here the CDR3 DNA reads TGTGCCACCAGCGTGACAACTAGCGGGAGGGCCACAGATACGCAGTATTTT. Translation gives CATSVTTSGRATDTQYF.

Regarding this clone: The same CDR3 arises from other DNA sequences in this sample as well. The V call is TRBV5-1, the J call TRBJ2-7; 7 bases are shared with TRBD2. V was clipped by 1 base and J by 1 base; unmatched bases: 2. The CDR3 covers 14 residues. Looked up from germline, CDR1 is SGHRS and CDR2 is YFSETQ. For the CDR3, the DNA is TGCGCCAGCAGCTTGTCCGGGGGGTCCTACGAGCAGTACTTC. Translation gives CASSLSGGSYEQYF.

A remark on this clone: One end of the junction is discordant with germline, which a read error may explain. The J gene is TRBJ2-7, the V gene TRBV6-5; TRBD2 matches at 13 bases. Per germline, CDR1 MNHEY and CDR2 SVGAGI. The CDR3 runs 14 residues. The CDR3 loop is CASRPSGTSGTSGF. CDR3 in DNA: TGTGCCAGCAGACCTTCCGGGACTAGCGGGACTTCGGGTTTC.

This chain's CDR3 is CASTLGDLTGELFF. CDR3 bases: TGTGCCAGCACCCTGGGGGACCTCACCGGGGAGCTGTTTTTT. This chain connects TRBV5-6 to TRBJ2-2; tentatively, D is TRBD1 or TRBD2 (5 bases each). This CDR3 is 14 amino acids long. Trimming stripped 6 bases from V and 4 bases from J, with 13 bases between. Germline V gene data show CDR1 as SGHDT and CDR2 as YYEEEE.

This chain connects TRBV19 to TRBJ1-5, with a tentative D call TRBD1 (6 bases). Germline CDR1 is LNHDA and CDR2 is SQIVND (reference sequence). V was pared by 9 bases and J by 6 bases, with 18 bases between. The CDR3 has 14 residues. The CDR3 region has the DNA TGTGCCAGCCAGACAGGCCCCCTGGGTCAGCCCCAGCATTTT. Encoded protein: CASQTGPLGQPQHF.

The gene calls are TRBV6-6 and TRBJ1-2; 9 positions agree with TRBD1. CDR1 and CDR2 from the germline V gene are MNHNY and SVGAGI (reference sequence). The J segment lost 6 bases and the V segment lost 3 bases, leaving 8 bases of the junction unmatched. This CDR3 comprises 15 residues. CDR3 region: CASSYSPTGGDGYTF. The CDR3, as DNA: TGTGCCAGCAGTTATTCTCCGACAGGGGGGGATGGCTACACCTTC.

The chain uses TRBV15 and TRBJ2-3; D is undetermined. Germline V gives CDR1 LNHNV, CDR2 YYDKDF (reference sequence). CDR3 size: 13 residues. Trimming took off 4 bases at V and 6 bases at J, with 11 bases between the two ends. The CDR3 nucleotides are TGTGCCACCAGCATCCGACGTTGGGATACGCAGTATTTT. This sequence encodes CATSIRRWDTQYF.

The chain combines TRBV5-4 with TRBJ1-2; 7 bases are a match to TRBD1. The CDR3 extends over 14 amino acids. CDR1 and CDR2 from the germline V gene are SGHNT and YYREEE (reference sequence). V shed 2 bases and J 8 bases; nucleotides not matched to a gene: 9. The CDR3 DNA reads TGTGCCAGCAGCTTACAGGGGACTATGGGGGGCTACACCTTC. Translated, it gives CASSLQGTMGGYTF.

The J gene is TRBJ2-2, the V gene TRBV11-3; weak D call: TRBD1 (6 bases). The CDR3 covers 14 residues. The germline CDR1 and CDR2 sequences are SGHNT and YENEEA. The V end was cut by 4 bases, the J end by 8 bases, with 14 bases between. The DNA for the CDR3 is TGTGCCAGCAGCTGGGAACAGGGAAGAGGGGAGCTGTTTTTT. It is translated as CASSWEQGRGELFF.

V usage is TRBV7-2 and J usage is TRBJ2-1, with D uncertain. The CDR3 runs to 12 residues. Per the germline V gene, CDR1 is SGHTA and CDR2 is FQGNSA. Trimming took off 1 base at V and 3 bases at J, with 1 base between the two ends. DNA for the CDR3: TGTGCCAGCAGCTTAGACTACAATGAGCAGTTCTTC. This translates into CASSLDYNEQFF.

This chain links TRBV7-9 with TRBJ1-1; 7 bases agree with TRBD1. This CDR3 is 13 amino acids long. With 5 bases clipped from V and 4 bases from J, the junction kept 4 bases outside the gene matches. Per the germline V gene, CDR1 is SEHNR and CDR2 is FQNEAQ (reference sequence). The CDR3 sequence: CASSQGGFTEAFF. In DNA form, the CDR3 reads TGTGCCAGCAGCCAGGGGGGGTTCACTGAAGCTTTCTTT.

V usage is TRBV2 and J usage is TRBJ2-3, with 10 positions matching TRBD2. The CDR3 consists of 17 residues. V gave up 9 bases and J gave up 1 base; unmatched junction bases: 13. Germline V lookup: CDR1 SNHLY, CDR2 FYNNEI. CDR3 protein: CARSPGGGTSGTDTQYF. The CDR3 bases are TGTGCCAGGAGTCCAGGGGGTGGGACTAGCGGCACAGATACGCAGTATTTT. The full variable domain, completed using reference TRBV2 and TRBJ2-3, is EPEVTQTPSHQVTQMGQEVILRCVPISNHLYFYWYRQILGQKVEFLVSFYNNEISEKSEIFDDQFSVERPDGSNFTLKIRSTKLEDSAMYFCARSPGGGTSGTDTQYFGPGTRLTVL.

Only one count was recorded for this clone. CDR3 in DNA: TGTGCCAGCAGTTCCACTACTAGCACAGATACGCAGTATTTT. Residues: CASSSTTSTDTQYF. This chain uses TRBV6-5 with TRBJ2-3, with unresolved D. Per the germline V gene, CDR1 is MNHEY and CDR2 is SVGAGI. Trimming cost V 4 bases and J 0 bases, with 8 bases left between them. The CDR3 has 14 amino acids.

CDR3 residues: CAWSRVRTGESNQPQHF. Here the CDR3 DNA reads TGTGCCTGGAGTCGAGTCCGGACAGGGGAGAGCAATCAGCCCCAGCATTTT. The chain recombines TRBV30 with TRBJ1-5; 9 bases map to TRBD1. The J segment lost 1 base and the V segment lost 2 bases, leaving 9 bases of the junction unmatched. There are 17 residues in the CDR3. Looked up from germline, CDR1 is GTSNPN and CDR2 is SVGIG (reference sequence).

This clone appeared a single time. The genes are TRBV28 and TRBJ2-7; TRBD1 is a possible D gene (7 bases). Germline CDR1 reads MDHEN; CDR2 reads SYDVKM. The length of the CDR3 is 16 residues. Trimming shortened V by 4 bases and J by 3 bases, and 19 bases separated the two germline ends. This chain's CDR3 is CASSSRGTVVYYEQYF. DNA for the CDR3: TGTGCCAGCAGTTCCCGCGGGACAGTTGTTTACTACGAGCAGTACTTC.

This clone has only one observation. The gene calls are TRBV6-5 and TRBJ2-1; 8 bases line up with TRBD2. This CDR3 comprises 15 residues. CDR1 and CDR2 (germline): MNHEY, SVGAGI. V trimming: 1 base; J trimming: 5 bases; junction bases outside the gene matches: 4. CDR3 DNA sequence: TGTGCCAGCAGTTACTACGGGGGGGCCCACAATGAGCAGTTCTTC. Translated, it gives CASSYYGGAHNEQFF.

This rearrangement joins TRBV6-6 to TRBJ1-5; D is unclear. This CDR3 has 12 residues. The germline V gene has CDR1 MNHNY and CDR2 SVGAGI (reference sequence). Trimming took 6 bases from V and 7 from J, leaving 10 bases between them. The CDR3 nucleotides read TGTGCCAGCAGAGCAGTATTACAGCCCCAGCATTTT. This gives the protein CASRAVLQPQHF.

This clone was seen only once. The CDR3 sequence is CASSRNGGAGELFF. In DNA form, the CDR3 reads TGTGCCAGTAGCCGGAACGGGGGGGCCGGGGAGCTGTTTTTT. The gene calls are TRBV19 and TRBJ2-2; 8 positions match TRBD2. Germline V lookup: CDR1 LNHDA, CDR2 SQIVND (reference sequence). This CDR3 is 14 amino acids long. Trimming removed 6 bases from V and 6 bases from J; junction bases left unmatched: 6. Together with reference TRBV19 and TRBJ2-2, the CDR3 gives the full variable domain: DGGITQSPKYLFRKEGQNVTLSCEQNLNHDAMYWYRQDPGQGLRLIYYSQIVNDFQKGDIAEGYSVSREKKESFPLTVTSAQKNPTAFYLCASSRNGGAGELFFGEGSRLTVL.